This TCR beta chain was captured by sequencing in a study of monozygotic twins with inflammatory bowel disease. General study findings and limits: Compared with healthy co-twins, IBD patients showed reduced TCRbeta repertoire diversity by inverse Simpson.

Molecular identifiers with 6-nucleotide sample barcodes were added during cDNA synthesis via template switching. TCRdb reanalyzed the 5' RACE reads and collapses them to one entry per CDR3 protein, without DNA. Seen in this sample are about 440,000 distinct CDR3 sequences; the ten most common clones hold about 2.6%. This CDR3 is 15 amino acids long. Germline V gives CDR1 KGHSH, CDR2 LQKENI. Details on this clonotype: Its antigen remains unknown.

The TCR sequence derives from a human donor with ulcerative colitis or Crohn's disease, or a healthy co-twin of an affected twin (not recorded which). Input material: blood. V is TRBV18 and J is TRBJ2-7; TCRdb's assignment of TRBD2 cannot be checked, as there is no DNA. This chain's CDR3 is CASSPPGGRSEEQYF.